This TCR beta chain derives from a study of brain T cells in children with intractable seizures. Germline assignment: CDR1 LNHDA and CDR2 SQIVND (reference sequence). V was pared by 5 bases and J by 7 bases, with 7 bases of the junction left unmatched. The CDR3 totals 14 residues. The time point is: blood from clinic visit 5 months post-surgery; TSC patient then seizure free. Surgery cases with the highest brain T cell transcript signatures were chosen for sequencing. Sequencing was performed with immunoSEQ multiplex PCR; in TCRdb, only in-frame clones are kept and a portion is missing. The sample contains about 340,000 clones, approximately 93% of which appear only once. Study-level findings and limits: Absence of clones before surgery may stem from lower sequencing depth.

About this clone itself: Its antigen is unknown.

This specimen was peripheral blood, taken less than 6 months after surgery. V is TRBV19 and J is TRBJ1-4, with 7 bases identical to TRBD1. This TCR was sampled from a boy less than two years old with tuberous sclerosis and intractable seizures. DNA for the CDR3: TGTGCCAGTAGTTTGACAGGGTGGTCTGAAAAACTGTTTTTT. This encodes CASSLTGWSEKLFF.